A selection of T cell receptor beta chains follows, all from one sample in a study of CD8 T cells in ankylosing spondylitis. TCRdb re-called the 5' RACE reads through MiXCR, storing one row per CDR3 protein. The data show over 700,000 distinct CDR3 sequences, around 20% seen once. The sample comprised blood, either unsorted or a sorted T cell fraction (not recorded which). The receptors shown here come from a male donor with ankylosing spondylitis. The CDR3 runs from the conserved cysteine through the conserved F or W. A D gene is named only where the DNA matches it firmly. A row's size may be missing; if present it is once, few, many or a size class.

v_gene,j_gene,d_gene,abundance,CDR3aa,CDR3nt
TRBV20-1,TRBJ2-1,-,-,CSAIQGLYNEQFF,TGCAGTGCTATTCAGGGGCTCTACAATGAGCAGTTCTTC
TRBV29-1,TRBJ2-1,TRBD2,-,CSVPTSGSNEQFF,TGCAGCGTTCCCACTAGCGGGAGCAATGAGCAGTTCTTC
TRBV2,TRBJ2-1,-,few,CASSLRDRLGEQFF,TGTGCCAGCAGTCTCCGGGACCGATTGGGTGAGCAGTTCTTC
TRBV29-1,TRBJ2-7,-,few,CSVEAGQGGYEQYF,TGCAGCGTTGAAGCTGGGCAGGGGGGCTACGAGCAGTACTTC
TRBV5-1,TRBJ2-7,-,-,CASSLAASGTAYEQYF,TGCGCCAGCAGCTTGGCTGCGAGCGGGACAGCCTACGAGCAGTACTTC
TRBV18,TRBJ1-3,-,few,CASSPLDSNENTIYF,TGTGCCAGCTCACCGTTAGATTCGAACGAGAACACCATATATTTT
TRBV27,TRBJ2-1,-,-,CASSGRGPQFF,TGTGCCAGCAGTGGGCGGGGGCCCCAGTTCTTC
TRBV20-1,TRBJ1-4,TRBD1,few,CSARTGWEKLFF,TGCAGTGCTAGGACAGGGTGGGAAAAACTGTTTTTT
TRBV28,TRBJ2-7,-,-,CASSLPTANEQYF,TGTGCCAGCAGTCTTCCGACAGCGAACGAGCAGTACTTC
TRBV11-2,TRBJ1-5,-,-,CASSPTRADQPQHF,TGTGCCAGCAGCCCCACACGGGCCGATCAGCCCCAGCATTTT
TRBV2,TRBJ1-5,TRBD1,-,CASSDRGLGGNQPQHF,TGTGCCAGCAGTGACAGGGGGCTGGGGGGCAATCAGCCCCAGCATTTT
TRBV7-9,TRBJ2-7,-,few,CASSELVTPYEQYF,TGTGCCAGCAGCGAATTAGTTACGCCCTACGAGCAGTACTTC
TRBV5-6,TRBJ2-1,-,few,CASTETGTMEWNEQFF,TGTGCCAGCACCGAAACCGGGACAATGGAGTGGAATGAGCAGTTCTTC
TRBV5-1,TRBJ1-2,TRBD1,few,CASSSDRDGYTF,TGCGCCAGCAGCTCGGACAGGGATGGCTACACCTTC
TRBV10-3,TRBJ1-5,TRBD1,few,CAISESRDRGRGNQPQHF,TGTGCCATCAGTGAGTCCCGGGACAGGGGGCGAGGCAATCAGCCCCAGCATTTT
TRBV29-1,TRBJ2-1,-,-,CSDPPTGFSYNEQFF,TGCAGCGATCCCCCGACAGGTTTCTCCTACAATGAGCAGTTCTTC
TRBV3-1,TRBJ1-4,-,few,CASSPRPGRAENEKLFF,TGTGCCAGCAGCCCCCGTCCGGGTCGCGCCGAGAATGAAAAACTGTTTTTT
TRBV5-1,TRBJ2-5,-,few,CASSPRLGRRETQYF,TGCGCCAGCAGCCCCCGACTGGGAAGGCGGGAGACCCAGTACTTC
TRBV5-1,TRBJ2-1,-,few,CASSGGDLYNEQFF,TGCGCCAGCAGCGGGGGCGACTTATACAATGAGCAGTTCTTC
TRBV10-2,TRBJ2-3,-,few,CASSEDYRGTDTQYF,TGCGCCAGCAGCGAGGACTACCGGGGCACAGATACGCAGTATTTT
TRBV10-3,TRBJ2-1,TRBD1,few,CAISEPLDRPSSYNEQFF,TGTGCCATCAGTGAACCCCTGGACAGGCCGAGCTCCTACAATGAGCAGTTCTTC
TRBV6-1,TRBJ1-2,-,few,CASSEGRSSLGYTF,TGTGCCAGCAGTGAAGGACGGTCGTCGCTGGGCTACACCTTC
TRBV12-3/TRBV12-4,TRBJ1-1,TRBD1,many,CASSFEQGRTEAFF,TGTGCCAGCAGTTTCGAACAGGGGAGGACTGAAGCTTTCTTT
TRBV20-1,TRBJ2-6,-,few,CSARVVPGANVLTF,TGCAGTGCTAGAGTAGTCCCCGGGGCCAACGTCCTGACTTTC